The clone carrying this T cell receptor beta chain has just a few counts. These data originate in a study of human T cells and chemical hapten exposure. Study details: Each patient's scalp received weekly diphenylcyclopropenone throughout the approximately 23-week study.

Within the library, unique molecular identifiers were attached to each individual cDNA molecule. TCRdb re-called the RACE reads through MiXCR, storing one row per CDR3 protein. The sample contains roughly 160,000 distinct CDR3 sequences, about 14% of which appear only once. Regarding time point: patch test 1, 2 weeks after DPC sensitization. Treatment defined: therapeutic diphenylcyclopropenone sensitization with weekly scalp DPC. Phlebotomy was performed prior to application of every patch test. Unfractionated whole blood yielded total RNA. This receptor was identified in a woman aged 25 to 45 with alopecia areata. Some clones in this sample may be carry-over from other donors' samples. The specimen was whole blood, collected in connection with sensitization to the hapten diphenylcyclopropenone (DPC).

CDR3: CASSETATNEKLFF. The CDR3 region has the DNA TGTGCCAGTAGCGAGACAGCAACTAATGAAAAACTGTTTTTT. This chain joins TRBV19 and TRBJ1-4; maybe TRBD1 (5 bases). The CDR3 loop spans 14 amino acids. The V gene's germline CDR1 is LNHDA and CDR2 SQIVND (reference sequence). V was shortened by 6 bases and J by 0 bases, with 8 bases between the two germline ends.